This record covers a single T cell receptor beta chain. Its antigen is unidentified. This sample was included in a study of regulatory T cells in long-lasting Graves disease. Findings of the study overall: Few sampled subjects may have lowered accuracy. Persistent disease samples used TRBV28, TRBJ1-2 and TRBJ2-5 preferentially.

V was pared by 8 bases and J by 0 bases, with 14 bases between. The CDR3 consists of 14 residues. The TCR beta library used iRepertoire HTBI primers with Arm-PCR amplification of CDR3. TCRdb analysed the multiplex PCR reads with MiXCR anew, one entry per CDR3 protein. The sample lists more than 400,000 distinct CDR3 sequences, roughly 16% occurring once. Indicated time point: newly diagnosed GD, antithyroid drugs for less than 3 months. The TCR library was made from RNA that had been extracted from PBMCs in TRIzol. This sample was also put to use in a study of T cells in Graves' hyperthyroidism and ophthalmopathy. That publication notes: Newly diagnosed hyperthyroidism, duration under 2 months, in patients aged 18 to 65.

The material was peripheral blood mononuclear cells (PBMCs), obtained at new diagnosis, from a patient treated with antithyroid drugs. The clonotype originates from a man aged 35 to 55 with Graves disease. The chain uses TRBV12-3 or TRBV12-4 and TRBJ2-7; no clear D. In DNA, the CDR3 is TGTGCCAGCTCTAGATCCCCGAGCTCCTACGAGCAGTACTTC. Protein: CASSRSPSSYEQYF.